Below, 24 T cell receptor beta chains from the same sample are listed, as sequenced in a study of T cells after yellow fever vaccination. TCRdb reprocessed the 5' RACE reads with MiXCR, giving one entry per CDR3 protein. The repertoire holds 25,000 to 40,000 distinct CDR3 sequences, 6.5% to 8.5% seen once, with around a fifth in the top ten. The sequencing here drew on PBMCs, either bulk or a sorted T-cell subset (CD4+, CD8+, memory, or dextramer-sorted; not recorded which), taken on the day of the first yellow fever vaccination. All receptors derive from a man aged 18 to 29 who received the YFV17D yellow fever vaccine.

About this clonotype: The junction and the germline gene differ at one end; a read error may be behind it. The gene calls are TRBV2 and TRBJ2-3; D not resolved. This CDR3 contains 14 residues. Germline loops: CDR1 SNHLY, CDR2 FYNNEI. CDR3: CASSEVPGCDTHYF. The CDR3 nucleotides read TGTGCCAGCAGTGAAGTGCCAGGATGTGATACGCATTATTTT.

This chain connects TRBV10-3 to TRBJ1-2; the match to TRBD1 covers 7 bases. Germline V gives CDR1 ENHRY, CDR2 SYGVKD. This CDR3 has 12 amino acids. CDR3 sequence: CTTHRGYYGYTF. DNA for the CDR3: TGTACCACCCACAGGGGATACTATGGCTACACCTTC.

This clonotype was observed many times. This sequence joins TRBV20-1 and TRBJ2-3; D gene uncertain. Germline lookup yields CDR1 DFQATT and CDR2 SNEGSKA (reference sequence). The CDR3 covers 12 residues. With 6 bases removed from V and 0 bases from J, the gap between germline ends came to 7 bases. The CDR3 here is CSAPTSTDTQYF. The CDR3 DNA follows: TGCAGTGCCCCGACTAGCACAGATACGCAGTATTTT.

Ten or more counts support this clonotype. CDR3 sequence (DNA): TGCGCCAGCAGCTTGGAGGCAGGGGTGTATGGCTACACCTTC. Translating it yields CASSLEAGVYGYTF. V and J are TRBV5-1 and TRBJ1-2, with D possibly being TRBD1 (6 bases). The V end lost 0 bases, the J end lost 5 bases, and 11 bases lay between the germline ends. The germline V gene has CDR1 SGHRS and CDR2 YFSETQ. This CDR3 has 14 amino acids.

This clonotype was recorded at least ten times. The V gene is TRBV7-2, the J gene TRBJ2-7, with D perhaps matching TRBD2 (6 bases). Looked up from germline, CDR1 is SGHTA and CDR2 is FQGNSA. This CDR3 contains 13 residues. Trimming took off 10 bases at V and 3 bases at J, with 16 bases between the two ends. The chain's CDR3 is CATSAGPNYEQYF. CDR3 coding DNA: TGTGCCACCTCCGCGGGACCGAACTACGAGCAGTACTTC.

The sample holds many counts of this clonotype. The CDR3 is CASSPEGAGRVTEAFF. CDR3 DNA sequence: TGTGCCAGCAGCCCAGAGGGGGCAGGGAGGGTCACTGAAGCTTTCTTT. The rearrangement uses TRBV11-2 and TRBJ1-1; TRBD1 agrees at 7 bases. Germline CDR1 and CDR2: SGHAT and FQNNGV. The CDR3 loop spans 16 amino acids. J gave up 4 bases and V 5 bases, and 13 bases lay outside the gene matches.

This clonotype has only a few counts. This rearrangement joins TRBV28 to TRBJ1-3, with D tentatively TRBD1 (6 bases). Trimming took off 2 bases at V and 12 bases at J, with 11 bases between the two ends. CDR1 is MDHEN and CDR2 is SYDVKM in the germline V gene. The CDR3 is 12 amino acids. CDR3 DNA sequence: TGTGCCAGCAGTTTAACCCACAGGGTCATATATTTT. Encoded protein: CASSLTHRVIYF.

This clonotype has at least ten counts. This chain links TRBV5-1 with TRBJ2-5, with no clear D. Germline V gene lookup returns CDR1 SGHRS and CDR2 YFSETQ. Trimming stripped 0 bases from V and 3 bases from J, with 12 bases between. This CDR3 spans 15 amino acids. CDR3 DNA sequence: TGCGCCAGCAGCTTGGATGCCGCTGGTAAAGAGACCCAGTACTTC. As protein: CASSLDAAGKETQYF.

This clonotype occurred many times. This chain joins TRBV2 and TRBJ2-3; perhaps TRBD2 as D (7 bases). Germline V gene sequence: CDR1 SNHLY, CDR2 FYNNEI. This CDR3 has 16 amino acids. The ends were cut back, 6 bases at V and 4 bases at J, with 20 bases in the middle. This CDR3 reads CASRPFTGGPADTQYF. As DNA, the CDR3 is TGTGCCAGCAGACCCTTTACGGGGGGCCCCGCAGATACGCAGTATTTT.

V is TRBV5-1 and J is TRBJ1-1; tentative D call: TRBD1 (5 bases). This CDR3 contains 15 residues. The V end lost 4 bases, the J end lost 3 bases, and 16 bases lay between the germline ends. Germline V gene sequence: CDR1 SGHRS, CDR2 YFSETQ. The CDR3 nucleotides are TGCGCCAGCAGCGGAGGCAGGGCGGGCGACACTGAAGCTTTCTTT. Amino acid sequence: CASSGGRAGDTEAFF.

This clonotype occurred many times. The chain recombines TRBV20-1 with TRBJ1-2, with 7 bases fitting TRBD1. Germline V lookup: CDR1 DFQATT, CDR2 SNEGSKA (reference sequence). The CDR3 runs to 13 residues. J lost 4 bases, V lost 5 bases, and 7 bases had no gene match. The CDR3 DNA sequence: TGCAGTGCTCGACGCGACAGGGTCTATGGCTACACCTTC. This encodes CSARRDRVYGYTF.

This clonotype was recorded many times. J is TRBJ2-2 and V is TRBV4-3; no firm D call. The CDR3 is made up of 15 amino acids. Germline loops: CDR1 LGHNA, CDR2 YSLEER. V lost 1 base and J 2 bases, leaving 8 bases between the germline ends. The CDR3: CASSQVESNTGELFF. In DNA form, the CDR3 reads TGCGCCAGCAGCCAAGTTGAGTCCAACACCGGGGAGCTGTTTTTT.

In this sample, this clonotype turned up a few times. This CDR3 reads CASSQERGRRANVLTF. CDR3 DNA sequence: TGCGCCAGCAGCCAAGAACGAGGGCGCAGGGCCAACGTCCTGACTTTC. The rearrangement links TRBV4-1 to TRBJ2-6; D perhaps matches TRBD2 (5 bases). Germline lookup yields CDR1 MGHRA and CDR2 YSYEKL. CDR3 length: 16 amino acids. V lost 0 bases to trimming and J lost 5 bases, with 11 bases between them.

This clonotype was counted many times. V usage is TRBV5-6 and J usage is TRBJ2-2; 9 bases map to TRBD1. The germline V gene has CDR1 SGHDT and CDR2 YYEEEE. V trimming: 4 bases; J trimming: 5 bases; junction bases outside the gene matches: 9. The CDR3 totals 16 residues. CDR3 in DNA: TGTGCCAGCAGCATCTCCGGGACAGGGCCTACCGGGGAGCTGTTTTTT. This translates into CASSISGTGPTGELFF.

This clonotype occurred many times. V gene TRBV30 combines with J gene TRBJ1-4, with D perhaps TRBD1 (6 bases). V dropped 0 bases and J dropped 7 bases, with 12 bases sitting between them. Germline V gene lookup returns CDR1 GTSNPN and CDR2 SVGIG (reference sequence). This CDR3 is 14 amino acids long. The CDR3 region is CAWSVQGSGEKLFF. DNA for the CDR3: TGTGCCTGGAGTGTCCAGGGGTCGGGTGAAAAACTGTTTTTT.

The chain carries TRBV19 and TRBJ2-1; 8 bases agree with TRBD2. Per the germline V gene, CDR1 is LNHDA and CDR2 is SQIVND (reference sequence). Trimming cost V 5 bases and J 5 bases; bases outside gene matches: 5. The CDR3 extends over 14 amino acids. CDR3 nucleotide sequence: TGTGCCAGTAGTGGCCGGGAGGGAAACAATGAGCAGTTCTTC. Protein sequence: CASSGREGNNEQFF.

In its sample, this clonotype was seen a few times. This chain uses TRBV5-1 with TRBJ1-1; D is undetermined. V was pared by 0 bases and J by 0 bases, with 6 bases between. Germline CDR1 and CDR2: SGHRS and YFSETQ. The CDR3 is 14 residues long. CDR3 in amino acids: CASSLVGMNTEAFF. CDR3 sequence (DNA): TGCGCCAGCAGCTTGGTTGGGATGAACACTGAAGCTTTCTTT. Filled out from reference TRBV5-1 and TRBJ1-1, the complete variable domain reads KAGVTQTPRYLIKTRGQQVTLSCSPISGHRSVSWYQQTPGQGLQFLFEYFSETQRNKGNFPGRFSGRQFSNSRSEMNVSTLELGDSALYLCASSLVGMNTEAFFGQGTRLTVV.

Many counts were recorded for this clonotype. The CDR3 nucleotides read TGTGCCAGCAGCCCGACTAGCGGAGTCACAGATACGCAGTATTTT. Translated: CASSPTSGVTDTQYF. The rearrangement uses TRBV3-1 and TRBJ2-3, with 9 bases matching TRBD2. From germline, CDR1 is LGHDT and CDR2 YNNKEL (reference sequence). The ends lost 4 bases at V and 2 bases at J; junction bases unmatched: 4. The CDR3 spans 15 residues.

In this sample, this clonotype turned up a few times. The CDR3 loop reads CSAERGPSENEQFF. The CDR3 region has the DNA TGCAGTGCTGAGCGGGGGCCGAGCGAGAATGAGCAGTTCTTC. The J gene is TRBJ2-1, the V gene TRBV20-1; 8 positions match TRBD2. Trimming took 5 bases from V and 7 from J; bases not matched to a gene: 10. The CDR3 loop spans 14 amino acids. The germline CDR1 and CDR2 sequences are DFQATT and SNEGSKA (reference sequence).

This clonotype has a count of ten or more. The CDR3 DNA reads TGTGCCAGTATAAGCGGGGGAGCCTACAATGAGCAGTTCTTC. This sequence encodes CASISGGAYNEQFF. The chain employs TRBV19 and TRBJ2-1; 8 bases are a match to TRBD2. The CDR3 is 14 residues long. Germline CDR1 reads LNHDA; CDR2 reads SQIVND (reference sequence). V shed 7 bases and J 2 bases; nucleotides not matched to a gene: 4.

The chain couples TRBV5-1 to TRBJ1-2, with TRBD1 as a possible D gene (5 bases). There are 13 residues in the CDR3. Looked up from germline, CDR1 is SGHRS and CDR2 is YFSETQ. The V and J ends lost 5 bases and 4 bases respectively, with 12 bases between them. The DNA of the CDR3 is TGCGCCAGCAGTCAGGGCCCGGGCTATGGCTACACCTTC. Translating it yields CASSQGPGYGYTF.

This clonotype was seen a few times. The V and J genes are TRBV6-5 and TRBJ1-3; unclear D gene. The CDR3 covers 16 residues. CDR1 and CDR2 (germline): MNHEY, SVGAGI. V was cut by 2 bases and J by 1 base, with 12 bases left in between. Here the CDR3 DNA reads TGTGCCAGCAGTTACGAGGGCCTGGGGTCTGGAAACACCATATATTTT. It encodes CASSYEGLGSGNTIYF.

This clonotype was observed many times. This chain links TRBV10-3 with TRBJ2-3; no clear D gene. V was clipped by 8 bases and J by 0 bases, with 12 bases between them. This CDR3 has 14 amino acids. The germline V gene encodes CDR1 ENHRY and CDR2 SYGVKD. In DNA, the CDR3 is TGTGCCATCCAGGACCAAACTAGCACAGATACGCAGTATTTT. It yields the protein CAIQDQTSTDTQYF.

The sample holds many counts of this clonotype. V is TRBV11-2 and J is TRBJ2-1; D is perhaps TRBD2 (6 bases). This CDR3 is 16 amino acids long. Germline V CDR1 and CDR2: SGHAT, FQNNGV. With 1 base removed from V and 5 bases from J, the gap between germline ends came to 15 bases. The CDR3 reads CASSLVTGDGDNEQFF. CDR3 bases: TGTGCCAGCAGCTTAGTTACGGGGGACGGAGACAATGAGCAGTTCTTC.